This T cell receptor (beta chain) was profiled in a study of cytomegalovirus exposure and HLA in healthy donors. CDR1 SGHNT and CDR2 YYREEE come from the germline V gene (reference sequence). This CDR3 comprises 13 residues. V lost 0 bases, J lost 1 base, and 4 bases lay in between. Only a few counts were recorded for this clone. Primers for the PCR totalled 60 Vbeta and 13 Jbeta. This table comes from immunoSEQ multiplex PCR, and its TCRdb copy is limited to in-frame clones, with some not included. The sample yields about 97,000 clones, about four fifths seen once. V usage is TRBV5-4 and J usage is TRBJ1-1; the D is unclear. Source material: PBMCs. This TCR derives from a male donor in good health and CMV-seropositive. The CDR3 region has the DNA TGTGCCAGCAGCTTGGGAGGGAACACTGAAGCTTTCTTT. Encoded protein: CASSLGGNTEAFF.